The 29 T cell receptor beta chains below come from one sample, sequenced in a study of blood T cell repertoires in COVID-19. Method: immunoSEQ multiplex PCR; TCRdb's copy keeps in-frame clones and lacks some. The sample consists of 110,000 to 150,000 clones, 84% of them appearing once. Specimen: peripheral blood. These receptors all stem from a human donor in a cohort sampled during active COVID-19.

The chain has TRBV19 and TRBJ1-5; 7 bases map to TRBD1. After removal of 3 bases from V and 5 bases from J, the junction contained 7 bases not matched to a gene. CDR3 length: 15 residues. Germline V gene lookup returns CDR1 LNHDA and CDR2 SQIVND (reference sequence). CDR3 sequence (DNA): TGTGCCAGTAGTATCAAGGGACAGAACTATCAGCCCCAGCATTTT. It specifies CASSIKGQNYQPQHF.

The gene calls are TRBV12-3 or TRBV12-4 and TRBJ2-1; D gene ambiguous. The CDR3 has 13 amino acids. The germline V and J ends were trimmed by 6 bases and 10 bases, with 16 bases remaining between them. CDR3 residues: CASRPRGLREQFF. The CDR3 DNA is TGTGCCAGCAGGCCCAGAGGCCTAAGAGAGCAGTTCTTC.

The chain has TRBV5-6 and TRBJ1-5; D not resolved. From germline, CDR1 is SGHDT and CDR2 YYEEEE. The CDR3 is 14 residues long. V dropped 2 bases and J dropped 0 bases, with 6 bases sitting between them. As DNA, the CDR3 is TGTGCCAGCAGCTTCCGAGATAGCAATCAGCCCCAGCATTTT. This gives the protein CASSFRDSNQPQHF.

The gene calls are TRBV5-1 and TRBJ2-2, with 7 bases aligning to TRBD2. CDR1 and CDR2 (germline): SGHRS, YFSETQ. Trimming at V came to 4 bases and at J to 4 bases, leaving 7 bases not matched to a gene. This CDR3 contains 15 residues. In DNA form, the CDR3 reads TGCGCCAGCAGCCTGGATGGCGGGAGCACCGGGGAGCTGTTTTTT. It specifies CASSLDGGSTGELFF.

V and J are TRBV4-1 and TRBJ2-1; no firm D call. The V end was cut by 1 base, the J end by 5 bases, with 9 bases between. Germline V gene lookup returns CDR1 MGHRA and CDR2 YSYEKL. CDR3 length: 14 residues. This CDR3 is CASSQGIVNNEQFF. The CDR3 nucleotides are TGCGCCAGCAGCCAAGGTATAGTAAACAATGAGCAGTTCTTC.

CDR3 region: CASSPERSRGYTF. The CDR3 DNA sequence: TGTGCCAGCTCACCGGAGCGGTCTAGAGGCTACACCTTC. V is TRBV18 and J is TRBJ1-2; D gene unclear. The V end lost 3 bases, the J end lost 8 bases, and 13 bases lay between the germline ends. This CDR3 has 13 residues. The germline gives CDR1 KGHSH, CDR2 LQKENI.

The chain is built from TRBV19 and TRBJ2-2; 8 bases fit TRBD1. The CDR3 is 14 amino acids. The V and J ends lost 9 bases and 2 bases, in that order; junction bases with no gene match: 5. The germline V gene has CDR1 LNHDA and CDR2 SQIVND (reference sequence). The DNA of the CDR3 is TGTGCCAGCCGCCCAGGGGGCAACACCGGGGAGCTGTTTTTT. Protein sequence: CASRPGGNTGELFF. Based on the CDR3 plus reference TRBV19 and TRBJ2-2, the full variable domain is DGGITQSPKYLFRKEGQNVTLSCEQNLNHDAMYWYRQDPGQGLRLIYYSQIVNDFQKGDIAEGYSVSREKKESFPLTVTSAQKNPTAFYLCASRPGGNTGELFFGEGSRLTVL.

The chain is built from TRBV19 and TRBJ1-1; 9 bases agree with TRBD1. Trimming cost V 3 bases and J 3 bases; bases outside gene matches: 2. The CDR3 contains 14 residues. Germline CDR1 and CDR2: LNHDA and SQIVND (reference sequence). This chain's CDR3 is CASSIGQGYTEAFF. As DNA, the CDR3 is TGTGCCAGTAGTATCGGACAGGGGTACACTGAAGCTTTCTTT.

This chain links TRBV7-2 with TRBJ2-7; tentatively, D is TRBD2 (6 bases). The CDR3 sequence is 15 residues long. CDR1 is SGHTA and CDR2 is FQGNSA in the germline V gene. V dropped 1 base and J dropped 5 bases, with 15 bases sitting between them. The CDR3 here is CASSLEGLPHHEQYF. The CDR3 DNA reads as TGTGCCAGCAGCTTAGAGGGACTCCCCCATCACGAGCAGTACTTC.

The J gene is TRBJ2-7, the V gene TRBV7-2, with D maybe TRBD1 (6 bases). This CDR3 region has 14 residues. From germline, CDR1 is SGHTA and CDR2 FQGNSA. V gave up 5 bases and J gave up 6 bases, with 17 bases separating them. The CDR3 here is CASSIQGGLGEQYV. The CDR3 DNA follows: TGTGCCAGCAGCATCCAAGGGGGTTTGGGCGAGCAGTACGTC.

In DNA, the CDR3 is TGTGCCAGCAGTTGGCAGGGGGCAAATGGAAACACCATATATTTT. Its protein product is CASSWQGANGNTIYF. The V gene is TRBV3-1 (or the pseudogene TRBV3-2), the J gene TRBJ1-3; 8 nucleotides match TRBD1. The CDR3 totals 15 residues. J was trimmed by 3 bases and V by 6 bases; bases with no gene match: 7. CDR1 LGHDT and CDR2 YNNKEL come from the germline V gene (reference sequence).

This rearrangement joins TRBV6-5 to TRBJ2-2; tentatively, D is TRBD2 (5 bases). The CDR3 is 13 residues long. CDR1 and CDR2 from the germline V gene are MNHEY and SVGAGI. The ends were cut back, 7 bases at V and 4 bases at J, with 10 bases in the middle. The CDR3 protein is CASNDGITGELFF. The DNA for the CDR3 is TGTGCCAGCAACGACGGGATCACCGGGGAGCTGTTTTTT.

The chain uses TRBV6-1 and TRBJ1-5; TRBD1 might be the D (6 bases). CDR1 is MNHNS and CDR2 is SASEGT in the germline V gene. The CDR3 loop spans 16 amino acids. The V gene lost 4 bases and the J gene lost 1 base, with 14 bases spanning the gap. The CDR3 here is CASSARGVESNQPQHF. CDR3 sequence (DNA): TGTGCCAGCAGTGCCAGGGGAGTTGAGAGCAATCAGCCCCAGCATTTT.

This CDR3 is CASSIRSGVEAFF. CDR3 in DNA: TGTGCCAGTAGTATCCGAAGCGGGGTTGAAGCTTTCTTT. This sequence joins TRBV19 and TRBJ1-1; unclear D gene. The CDR3 length is 13 residues. Germline V gives CDR1 LNHDA, CDR2 SQIVND (reference sequence). Trimming cost V 3 bases and J 7 bases, with 12 bases left between them. The variable domain in full, with the rest retrieved from reference TRBV19 and TRBJ1-1, is DGGITQSPKYLFRKEGQNVTLSCEQNLNHDAMYWYRQDPGQGLRLIYYSQIVNDFQKGDIAEGYSVSREKKESFPLTVTSAQKNPTAFYLCASSIRSGVEAFFGQGTRLTVV.

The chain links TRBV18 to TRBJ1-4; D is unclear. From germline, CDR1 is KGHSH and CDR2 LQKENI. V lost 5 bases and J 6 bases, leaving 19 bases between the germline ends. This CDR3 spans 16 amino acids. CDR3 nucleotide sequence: TGTGCCAGCTCATCACGGGGAACAAGGAGGGATGAAAAACTGTTTTTT. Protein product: CASSSRGTRRDEKLFF.

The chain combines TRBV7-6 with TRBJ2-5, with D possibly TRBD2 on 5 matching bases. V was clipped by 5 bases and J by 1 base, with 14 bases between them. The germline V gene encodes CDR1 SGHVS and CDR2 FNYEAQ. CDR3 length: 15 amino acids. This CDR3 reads CASSPLERPQETQYF. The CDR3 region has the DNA TGTGCCAGCAGCCCCTTGGAGCGGCCCCAAGAGACCCAGTACTTC.

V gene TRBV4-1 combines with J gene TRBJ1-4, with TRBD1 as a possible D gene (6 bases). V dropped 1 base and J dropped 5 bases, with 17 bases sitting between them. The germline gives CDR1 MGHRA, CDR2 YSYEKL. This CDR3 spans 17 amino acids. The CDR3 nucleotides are TGCGCCAGCAGCCAAGCCGGAACAGGGCCCCACAATGAAAAACTGTTTTTT. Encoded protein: CASSQAGTGPHNEKLFF.

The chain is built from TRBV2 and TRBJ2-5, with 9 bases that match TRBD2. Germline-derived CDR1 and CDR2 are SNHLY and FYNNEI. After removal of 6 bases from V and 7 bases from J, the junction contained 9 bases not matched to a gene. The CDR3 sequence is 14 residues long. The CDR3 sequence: CASRGLREGGTQYF. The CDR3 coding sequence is TGTGCCAGCAGAGGCCTGCGGGAGGGTGGGACCCAGTACTTC.

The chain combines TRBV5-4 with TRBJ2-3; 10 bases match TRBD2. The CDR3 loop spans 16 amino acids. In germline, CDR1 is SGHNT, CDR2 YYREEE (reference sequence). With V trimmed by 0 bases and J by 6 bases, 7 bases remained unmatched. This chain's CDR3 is CASSLGVAGGEDTQYF. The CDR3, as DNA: TGTGCCAGCAGCTTGGGAGTAGCGGGGGGCGAGGATACGCAGTATTTT.

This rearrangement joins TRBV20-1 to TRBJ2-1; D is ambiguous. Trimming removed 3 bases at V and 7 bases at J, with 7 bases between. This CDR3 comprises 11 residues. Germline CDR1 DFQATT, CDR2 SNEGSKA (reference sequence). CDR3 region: CSASPLNEQFF. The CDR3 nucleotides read TGCAGTGCTAGCCCCCTTAATGAGCAGTTCTTC.

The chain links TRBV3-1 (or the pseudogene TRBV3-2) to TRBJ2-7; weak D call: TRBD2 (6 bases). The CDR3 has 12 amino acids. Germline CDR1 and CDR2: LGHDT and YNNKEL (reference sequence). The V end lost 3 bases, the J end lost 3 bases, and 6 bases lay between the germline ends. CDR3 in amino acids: CASSHGGYEQYF. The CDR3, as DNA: TGTGCCAGCAGCCACGGGGGCTACGAGCAGTACTTC.

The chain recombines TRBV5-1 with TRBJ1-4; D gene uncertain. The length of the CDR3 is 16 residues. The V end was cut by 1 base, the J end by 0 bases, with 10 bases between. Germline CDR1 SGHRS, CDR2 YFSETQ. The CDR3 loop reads CASSLTGVSTNEKLFF. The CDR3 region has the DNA TGCGCCAGCAGCTTGACGGGTGTTTCAACTAATGAAAAACTGTTTTTT.

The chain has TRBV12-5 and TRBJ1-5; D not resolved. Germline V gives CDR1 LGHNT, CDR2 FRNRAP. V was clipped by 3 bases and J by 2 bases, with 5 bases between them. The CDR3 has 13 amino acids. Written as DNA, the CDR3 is TGTGCTAGTGGTTTCGGGGGCAATCAGCCCCAGCATTTT. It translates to CASGFGGNQPQHF. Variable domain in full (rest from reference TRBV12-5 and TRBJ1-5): DARVTQTPRHKVTEMGQEVTMRCQPILGHNTVFWYRQTMMQGLELLAYFRNRAPLDDSGMPKDRFSAEMPDATLATLKIQPSEPRDSAVYFCASGFGGNQPQHFGDGTRLSIL.

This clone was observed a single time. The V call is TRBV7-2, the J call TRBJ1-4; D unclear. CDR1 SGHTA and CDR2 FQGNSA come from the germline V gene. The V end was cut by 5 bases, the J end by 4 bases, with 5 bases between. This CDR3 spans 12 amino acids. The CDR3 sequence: CASSPNNEKLFF. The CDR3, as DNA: TGTGCCAGCAGCCCAAATAATGAAAAACTGTTTTTT. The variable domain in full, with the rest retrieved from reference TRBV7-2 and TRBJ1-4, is GAGVSQSPSNKVTEKGKDVELRCDPISGHTALYWYRQSLGQGLEFLIYFQGNSAPDKSGLPSDRFSAERTGGSVSTLTIQRTQQEDSAVYLCASSPNNEKLFFGSGTQLSVL.

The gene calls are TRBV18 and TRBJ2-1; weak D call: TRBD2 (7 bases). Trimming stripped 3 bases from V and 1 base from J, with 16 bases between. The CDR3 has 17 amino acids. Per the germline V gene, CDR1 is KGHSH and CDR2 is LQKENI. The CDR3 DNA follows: TGTGCCAGCTCACCTCCCCGCCGGGGGGCTTCCTACAATGAGCAGTTCTTC. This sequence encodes CASSPPRRGASYNEQFF.

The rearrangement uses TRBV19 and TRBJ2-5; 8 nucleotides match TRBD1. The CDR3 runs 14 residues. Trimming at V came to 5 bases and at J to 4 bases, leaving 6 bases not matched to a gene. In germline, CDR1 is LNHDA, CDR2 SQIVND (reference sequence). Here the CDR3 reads CASSFGQGGETQYF. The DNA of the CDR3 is TGTGCCAGTAGTTTCGGACAGGGCGGAGAGACCCAGTACTTC.

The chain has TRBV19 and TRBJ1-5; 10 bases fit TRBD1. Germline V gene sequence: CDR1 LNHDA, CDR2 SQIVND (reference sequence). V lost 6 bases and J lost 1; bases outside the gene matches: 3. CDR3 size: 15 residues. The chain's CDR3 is CASREDRGSNQPQHF. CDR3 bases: TGTGCCAGTAGGGAGGACAGGGGGAGCAATCAGCCCCAGCATTTT.

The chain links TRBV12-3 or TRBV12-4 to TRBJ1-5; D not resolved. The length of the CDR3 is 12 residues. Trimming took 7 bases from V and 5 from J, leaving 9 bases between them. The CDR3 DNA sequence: TGTGCCAGCACACAGTCAGATCAGCCCCAGCATTTT. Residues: CASTQSDQPQHF.

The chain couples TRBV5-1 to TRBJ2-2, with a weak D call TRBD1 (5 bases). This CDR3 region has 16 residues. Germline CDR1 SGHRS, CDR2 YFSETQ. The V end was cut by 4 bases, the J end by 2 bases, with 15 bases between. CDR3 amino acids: CASSRDRPTNTGELFF. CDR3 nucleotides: TGCGCCAGCAGCCGAGACAGACCGACTAACACCGGGGAGCTGTTTTTT.